This TCR beta chain was identified in a study of T cell changes during pregnancy in multiple sclerosis. CDR1 and CDR2 from the germline V gene are LNHNV and YYDKDF (reference sequence). Trimming left V 3 bases short and J 6 bases short, with 15 bases between. The CDR3 consists of 15 residues. Repertoires were generated with immunoSEQ multiplex PCR, while TCRdb's copy carries only in-frame clones and drops some. The data show about 68,000 clones, about 90% seen once. The chain links TRBV15 to TRBJ1-5; perhaps TRBD1 as D (5 bases). The receptor was derived from a female donor with multiple sclerosis, enrolled in a pregnancy study. The sample consisted of peripheral blood, taken in the second trimester of pregnancy. This chain's CDR3 is CATSRDQGWGQPQHF. In DNA form, the CDR3 reads TGTGCCACCAGCAGGGACCAGGGTTGGGGTCAGCCCCAGCATTTT.